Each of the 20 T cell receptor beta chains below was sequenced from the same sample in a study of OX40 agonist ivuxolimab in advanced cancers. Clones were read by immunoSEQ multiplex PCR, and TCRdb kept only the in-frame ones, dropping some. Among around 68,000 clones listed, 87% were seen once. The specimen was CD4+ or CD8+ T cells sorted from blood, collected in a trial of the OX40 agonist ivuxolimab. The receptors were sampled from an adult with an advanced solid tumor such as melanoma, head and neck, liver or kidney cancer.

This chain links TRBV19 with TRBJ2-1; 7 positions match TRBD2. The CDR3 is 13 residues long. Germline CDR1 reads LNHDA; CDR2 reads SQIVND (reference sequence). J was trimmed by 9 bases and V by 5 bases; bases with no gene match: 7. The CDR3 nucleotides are TGTGCCAGTAGTGTTCGGGAGGCCCTTGAGCAGTTCTTC. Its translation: CASSVREALEQFF.

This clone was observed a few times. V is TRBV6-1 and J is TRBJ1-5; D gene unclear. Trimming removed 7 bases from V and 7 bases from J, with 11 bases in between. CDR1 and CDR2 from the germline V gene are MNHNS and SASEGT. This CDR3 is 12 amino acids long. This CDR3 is CASNPLAQPQHF. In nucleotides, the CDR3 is TGTGCCAGCAATCCTCTCGCCCAGCCCCAGCATTTT.

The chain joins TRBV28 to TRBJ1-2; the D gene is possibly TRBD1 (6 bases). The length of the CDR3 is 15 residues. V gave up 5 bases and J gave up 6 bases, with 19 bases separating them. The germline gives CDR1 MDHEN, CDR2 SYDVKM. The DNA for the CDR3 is TGTGCCAGCAGTGACCCCCGGGGGGCGAAGGATGGCTACACCTTC. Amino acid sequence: CASSDPRGAKDGYTF.

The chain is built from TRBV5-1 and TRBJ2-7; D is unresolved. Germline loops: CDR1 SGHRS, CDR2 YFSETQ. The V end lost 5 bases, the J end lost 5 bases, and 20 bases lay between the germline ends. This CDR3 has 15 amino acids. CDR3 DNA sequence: TGCGCCAGCAGATTGTTCGACGATAAAAAGAACGAGCAGTACTTC. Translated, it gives CASRLFDDKKNEQYF. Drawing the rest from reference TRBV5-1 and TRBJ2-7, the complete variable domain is KAGVTQTPRYLIKTRGQQVTLSCSPISGHRSVSWYQQTPGQGLQFLFEYFSETQRNKGNFPGRFSGRQFSNSRSEMNVSTLELGDSALYLCASRLFDDKKNEQYFGPGTRLTVT.

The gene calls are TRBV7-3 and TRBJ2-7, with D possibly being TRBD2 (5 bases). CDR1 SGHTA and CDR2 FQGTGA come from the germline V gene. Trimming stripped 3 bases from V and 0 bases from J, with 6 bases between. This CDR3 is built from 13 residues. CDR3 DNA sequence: TGTGCCAGCAGCTTGGAGGTCTCCTACGAGCAGTACTTC. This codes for CASSLEVSYEQYF.

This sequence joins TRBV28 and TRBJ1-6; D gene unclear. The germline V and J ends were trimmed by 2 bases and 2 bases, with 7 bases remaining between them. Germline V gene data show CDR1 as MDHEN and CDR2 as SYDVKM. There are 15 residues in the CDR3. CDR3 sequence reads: CASSLQLTYNSPLHF. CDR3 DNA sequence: TGTGCCAGCAGTTTACAACTAACCTATAATTCACCCCTCCACTTT.

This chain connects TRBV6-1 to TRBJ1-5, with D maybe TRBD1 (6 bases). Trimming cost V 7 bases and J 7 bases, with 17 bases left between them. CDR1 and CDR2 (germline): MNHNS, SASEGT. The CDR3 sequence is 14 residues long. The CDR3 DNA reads TGTGCCAGCACCCCCGGGGGGGGACAACAGCCCCAGCATTTT. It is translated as CASTPGGGQQPQHF.

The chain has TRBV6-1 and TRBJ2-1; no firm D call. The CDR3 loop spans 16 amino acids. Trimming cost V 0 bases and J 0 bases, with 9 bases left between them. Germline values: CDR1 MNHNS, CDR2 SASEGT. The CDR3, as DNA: TGTGCCAGCAGTGAAGCGATCCGCGGCTCCTACAATGAGCAGTTCTTC. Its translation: CASSEAIRGSYNEQFF.

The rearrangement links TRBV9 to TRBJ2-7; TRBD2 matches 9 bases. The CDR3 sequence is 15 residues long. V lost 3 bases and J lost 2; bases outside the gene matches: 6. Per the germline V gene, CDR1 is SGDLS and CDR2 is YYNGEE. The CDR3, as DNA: TGTGCCAGCAGCGCATTTAGCGGGGGCGCCTACGAGCAGTACTTC. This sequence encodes CASSAFSGGAYEQYF.

The CDR3 nucleotides read TGTGCCAGCAGTTCAGACAGTTTATACTCCTACGAGCAGTACTTC. Its translation is CASSSDSLYSYEQYF. This rearrangement joins TRBV27 to TRBJ2-7; TRBD1 might be the D (5 bases). CDR3 size: 15 residues. Per germline, CDR1 MNHEY and CDR2 SMNVEV (reference sequence). The V end lost 4 bases, the J end lost 0 bases, and 13 bases lay between the germline ends.

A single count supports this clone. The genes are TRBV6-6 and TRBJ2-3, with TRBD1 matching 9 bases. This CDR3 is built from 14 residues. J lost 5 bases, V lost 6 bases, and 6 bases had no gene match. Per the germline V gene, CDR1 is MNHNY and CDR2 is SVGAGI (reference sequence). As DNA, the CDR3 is TGTGCCAGCAGAGGGGACAGGGTGGGAGATACGCAGTATTTT. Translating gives CASRGDRVGDTQYF.

The chain's CDR3 is CASSYPGTGNFSPLHF. DNA for the CDR3: TGTGCCAGCAGCTACCCCGGGACAGGGAATTTTTCACCCCTCCACTTT. The chain has TRBV11-2 and TRBJ1-6, with 9 bases aligning to TRBD1. The CDR3 contains 16 residues. The germline V gene encodes CDR1 SGHAT and CDR2 FQNNGV. The junction had 10 bases not matched to a gene; V was cut back by 4 bases and J by 9 bases.

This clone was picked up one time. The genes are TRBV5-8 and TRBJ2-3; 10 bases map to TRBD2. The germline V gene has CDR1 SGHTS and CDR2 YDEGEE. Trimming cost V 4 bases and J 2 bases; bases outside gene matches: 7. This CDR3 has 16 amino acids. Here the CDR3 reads CASSIGTSVYTDTQYF. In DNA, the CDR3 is TGTGCCAGCAGCATCGGGACTAGCGTATACACAGATACGCAGTATTTT.

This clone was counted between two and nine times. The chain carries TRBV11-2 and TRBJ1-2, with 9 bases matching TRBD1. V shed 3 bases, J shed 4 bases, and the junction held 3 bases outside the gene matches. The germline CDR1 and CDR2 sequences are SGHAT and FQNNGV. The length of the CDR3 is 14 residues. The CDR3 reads CASSLDRGSYGYTF. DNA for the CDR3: TGTGCCAGCAGCTTGGACAGGGGAAGCTATGGCTACACCTTC. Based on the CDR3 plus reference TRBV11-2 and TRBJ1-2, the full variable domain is EAGVAQSPRYKIIEKRQSVAFWCNPISGHATLYWYQQILGQGPKLLIQFQNNGVVDDSQLPKDRFSAERLKGVDSTLKIQPAKLEDSAVYLCASSLDRGSYGYTFGSGTRLTVV.

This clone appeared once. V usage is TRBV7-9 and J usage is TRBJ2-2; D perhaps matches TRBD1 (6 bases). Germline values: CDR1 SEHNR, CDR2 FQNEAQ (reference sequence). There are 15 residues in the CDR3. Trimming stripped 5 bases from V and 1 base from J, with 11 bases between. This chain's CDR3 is CASSRQQGNTGELFF. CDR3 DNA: TGTGCCAGCAGCCGCCAACAGGGGAACACCGGGGAGCTGTTTTTT.

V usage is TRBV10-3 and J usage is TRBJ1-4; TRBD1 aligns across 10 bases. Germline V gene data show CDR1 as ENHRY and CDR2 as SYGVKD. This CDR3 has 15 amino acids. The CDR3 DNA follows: TGTGTCATATGTATCCGGGACAGGGGCGGTGAAAAACTGTTTTTT. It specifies CVICIRDRGGEKLFF.

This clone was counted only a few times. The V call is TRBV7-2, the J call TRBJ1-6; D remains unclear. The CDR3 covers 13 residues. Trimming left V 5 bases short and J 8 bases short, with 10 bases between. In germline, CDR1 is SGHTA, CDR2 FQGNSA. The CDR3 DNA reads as TGTGCCAGCAGCCCCACGTCTGATTCACCCCTCCACTTT. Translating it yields CASSPTSDSPLHF.

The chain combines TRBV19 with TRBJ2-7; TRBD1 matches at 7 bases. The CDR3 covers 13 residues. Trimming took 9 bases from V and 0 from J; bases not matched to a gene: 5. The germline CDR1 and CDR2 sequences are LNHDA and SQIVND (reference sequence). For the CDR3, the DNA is TGTGCCAGCACCGGACAGGACTCCTACGAGCAGTACTTC. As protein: CASTGQDSYEQYF. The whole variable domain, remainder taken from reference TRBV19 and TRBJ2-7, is DGGITQSPKYLFRKEGQNVTLSCEQNLNHDAMYWYRQDPGQGLRLIYYSQIVNDFQKGDIAEGYSVSREKKESFPLTVTSAQKNPTAFYLCASTGQDSYEQYFGPGTRLTVT.

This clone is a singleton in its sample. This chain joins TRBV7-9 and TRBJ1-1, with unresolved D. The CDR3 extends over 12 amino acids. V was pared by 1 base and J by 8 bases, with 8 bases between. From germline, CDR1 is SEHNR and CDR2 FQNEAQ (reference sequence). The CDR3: CASSLGGKEAFF. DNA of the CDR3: TGTGCCAGCAGCTTAGGTGGCAAGGAAGCTTTCTTT.

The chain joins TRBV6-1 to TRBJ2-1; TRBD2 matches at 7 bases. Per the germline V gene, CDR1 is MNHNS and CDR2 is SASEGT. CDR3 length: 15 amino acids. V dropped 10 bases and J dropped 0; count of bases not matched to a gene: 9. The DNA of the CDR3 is TGTGCCACCCTGGGAGGGAAATCCTCCTACAATGAGCAGTTCTTC. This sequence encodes CATLGGKSSYNEQFF.